This T cell receptor (beta chain) was sequenced during a study of early T cells in non-severe SARS-CoV-2 infection. Study at large: The input, bulk RNA from unsorted whole blood, was sequenced, and chains were unpaired. Study-wide points: Private and CD4 specificities were missed by VDJdb matching, skewed to anti-spike CD8.

Germline-derived CDR1 and CDR2 are SGHAT and FQNNGV. This CDR3 comprises 13 residues. Trimming cost V 1 base and J 7 bases, with 10 bases left between them. This clonotype was recorded at least ten times. Its antigen is as yet unknown. The TCR library protocol attached unique molecular identifiers to the individual cDNA molecules. One entry per CDR3 protein results from TCRdb running MiXCR on the 5' RACE reads. The sample contains some 91,000 distinct CDR3 sequences, about 15% of which appear only once. The material sequenced was whole blood. V gene TRBV11-2 combines with J gene TRBJ1-2; D is unresolved. The sequence came from an adult who was a healthcare worker with PCR-confirmed SARS-CoV-2 infection or an uninfected control (not recorded which). CDR3 bases: TGTGCCAGCAGCTTAGGCAAGGCTATTGGCTACACCTTC. Encoded protein: CASSLGKAIGYTF.